Sequencing of this T cell receptor (beta chain) was carried out in a study of early T cells in non-severe SARS-CoV-2 infection. Researchers tagged individual cDNA molecules with unique molecular identifiers. In TCRdb, the 5' RACE reads were re-called with MiXCR into one record per CDR3 protein. This table holds about 83,000 distinct CDR3 sequences, roughly an eighth found once. This clonotype was detected a few times. The CDR3 loop spans 15 amino acids. CDR1 and CDR2 from the germline V gene are SGDLS and YYNGEE. The J segment lost 6 bases and the V segment lost 3 bases, leaving 8 bases of the junction unmatched.

The clonotype comes from an adult who was a healthcare worker with PCR-confirmed SARS-CoV-2 infection or an uninfected control (not recorded which). The specimen was whole blood. The chain has TRBV9 and TRBJ2-4; 8 positions match TRBD2. For the CDR3, the DNA is TGTGCCAGCAGCGCTGGGTTAGCGGGGTCAAACATTCAGTACTTC. It translates to CASSAGLAGSNIQYF.